Listed here is a single T cell receptor (beta chain). What it binds is not known. These data belong to a study of cytomegalovirus exposure and HLA in healthy donors. Regarding the study as a whole: Analysis was carried out at a later point, and it linked a missense DCLRE1C variant to TCR beta V- and J-gene trimming.

V lost 6 bases and J lost 11; bases outside the gene matches: 11. CDR1 MNHEY and CDR2 SVGAGI come from the germline V gene. There are 13 residues in the CDR3. Use of 60 Vbeta and 13 Jbeta primers characterized the PCR. Libraries were prepared by immunoSEQ multiplex PCR; TCRdb keeps only in-frame clonotypes and omits some of them. The data show approximately 130,000 clones, with 75% to 90% seen just once and approximately 6.7% held by the top ten. The chain is built from TRBV6-5 and TRBJ1-1, with 8 nucleotides matching TRBD1. The specimen sequenced was PBMCs. The TCR sequence derives from a woman aged 25 to 39 in good health and CMV-seropositive. This CDR3 reads CASRTSQGARAFF. Written as DNA, the CDR3 is TGTGCCAGCAGAACGTCGCAGGGGGCTAGGGCTTTCTTT.